This note documents a single TCR beta chain sequence. Its matching antigen is unknown. Only in-frame clones appear in the TCRdb table, and some are missing; sequencing was by immunoSEQ multiplex PCR. The sample holds under 700,000 clones, 90% to 95% seen once. The germline gives CDR1 MGHRA, CDR2 YSYEKL. Trimming removed 1 base at V and 2 bases at J, with 13 bases between. The CDR3 runs to 16 residues. Naive CD8 cells were CD45RO-negative, positively selected for CCR7, excluding terminally differentiated effector memory CD45RA+ cells. This specimen comes from a study of shared clonotypes between healthy human individuals. Study-wide results and caveats: Clonotype sharing among donors, it was expected, would be affected by sequencing depth.

Source material: naive CD8+ T cells sorted from blood. V and J are TRBV4-1 and TRBJ2-3; TRBD1 might be the D (6 bases). The clonotype originates from a woman aged 30 to 39 in good health. CDR3 nucleotides: TGCGCCAGCAGCCAAGTTGGGGGCCACCCCACAGATACGCAGTATTTT. The encoded protein is CASSQVGGHPTDTQYF.